The 18 T cell receptor beta chains listed next were all sequenced from one sample in a study of blood T cell repertoires in COVID-19. Method: immunoSEQ multiplex PCR; TCRdb's copy keeps in-frame clones and lacks some. The sample records hundreds of thousands of clones, less than 90% being singletons. The specimen sequenced was peripheral blood. The receptor set was obtained from a man aged 35 to 55 with acute or convalescent COVID-19.

This CDR3 reads CASSLTGARGSEAFF. The CDR3 DNA reads as TGCGCCAGCAGCTTAACAGGGGCTAGGGGCTCTGAAGCTTTCTTT. The chain links TRBV5-1 to TRBJ1-1; 7 bases agree with TRBD1. Germline V CDR1 and CDR2: SGHRS, YFSETQ. Germline trimming cut 2 bases from V and 6 bases from J; bases unmatched to any gene: 10. The CDR3 has 15 residues.

The V call is TRBV2, the J call TRBJ2-5, with 9 bases that match TRBD1. J was trimmed by 5 bases and V by 2 bases; bases with no gene match: 18. CDR1 and CDR2 from the germline V gene are SNHLY and FYNNEI. The CDR3 totals 19 residues. The CDR3 region is CASSELGPRTGESKETQYF. The CDR3 coding sequence is TGTGCCAGCAGTGAATTGGGGCCTCGGACAGGGGAGTCGAAGGAGACCCAGTACTTC.

This sequence joins TRBV10-3 and TRBJ2-6, with a tentative D call TRBD1 (5 bases). This CDR3 contains 14 residues. Germline V CDR1 and CDR2: ENHRY, SYGVKD. V lost 7 bases to trimming and J lost 2 bases, with 9 bases between them. The CDR3 reads CAINPGTGANVLTF. CDR3 sequence (DNA): TGTGCCATCAACCCAGGGACTGGGGCCAACGTCCTGACTTTC.

The genes are TRBV4-3 and TRBJ1-3; D gene ambiguous. V was shortened by 1 base and J by 0 bases, with 13 bases between the two germline ends. The CDR3 sequence is 17 residues long. Germline CDR1 reads LGHNA; CDR2 reads YSLEER. The CDR3 DNA follows: TGCGCCAGCAGCCAAGCCCCTTACAAGAACTCTGGAAACACCATATATTTT. Residues: CASSQAPYKNSGNTIYF.

This sequence joins TRBV5-6 and TRBJ1-2, with D unclear. Germline CDR1 and CDR2: SGHDT and YYEEEE. The CDR3 totals 14 residues. Trimming removed 4 bases at V and 4 bases at J, with 14 bases between. The CDR3 coding sequence is TGTGCCAGCAGCCCGATGTCCAGTTTCTATGGCTACACCTTC. Its protein product is CASSPMSSFYGYTF.

V gene TRBV27 combines with J gene TRBJ1-1; D is possibly TRBD1 (6 bases). CDR1 MNHEY and CDR2 SMNVEV come from the germline V gene (reference sequence). Trimming took 4 bases from V and 5 from J, leaving 14 bases between them. The CDR3 length is 14 residues. DNA of the CDR3: TGTGCCAGCAGTTACCTCTCAGGGGTAACTGAAGCTTTCTTT. Encoded protein: CASSYLSGVTEAFF.

The V gene is TRBV27, the J gene TRBJ2-1; D is uncertain. With 3 bases removed from V and 1 base from J, the gap between germline ends came to 4 bases. CDR3 length equals 13 residues. Germline CDR1 is MNHEY and CDR2 is SMNVEV (reference sequence). DNA for the CDR3: TGTGCCAGCAGTTTGCGGTCCTACAATGAGCAGTTCTTC. Its protein is CASSLRSYNEQFF.

Only one count was recorded for this clone. This rearrangement joins TRBV25-1 to TRBJ1-1; weak D call: TRBD1 (6 bases). V gave up 5 bases and J gave up 2 bases, with 21 bases separating them. The CDR3 runs 17 residues. CDR1 is MGHDK and CDR2 is SYGVNS in the germline V gene. The CDR3 nucleotides read TGTGCCAGCAGTTCTAGGGGGACTAGACTGACCAACACTGAAGCTTTCTTT. Residues: CASSSRGTRLTNTEAFF.

V usage is TRBV12-3 or TRBV12-4 and J usage is TRBJ2-7, with 7 bases matching TRBD2. The CDR3 contains 13 residues. Trimming cost V 0 bases and J 6 bases; bases outside gene matches: 2. In DNA, the CDR3 is TGTGCCAGCAGTTTAGCGGGCGGGGGCGAGCAGTACTTC. The encoded protein is CASSLAGGGEQYF.

The genes are TRBV4-1 and TRBJ2-5, with D hard to call. The length of the CDR3 is 16 residues. Trimming took 5 bases from V and 0 from J, leaving 16 bases between them. Per the germline V gene, CDR1 is MGHRA and CDR2 is YSYEKL. The CDR3 sequence is CASSFDESLDQETQYF. CDR3 bases: TGCGCCAGCAGCTTCGATGAGTCTCTCGACCAAGAGACCCAGTACTTC.

The chain joins TRBV5-1 to TRBJ1-4; possible D gene TRBD1, 5 bases. The CDR3 contains 15 residues. The V end was cut by 3 bases, the J end by 11 bases, with 20 bases between. CDR1 is SGHRS and CDR2 is YFSETQ in the germline V gene. DNA of the CDR3: TGCGCCAGCAGCTGGGAAGGACTAGAGGGGATGAAACTGTTTTTT. Its protein product is CASSWEGLEGMKLFF.

V and J are TRBV4-3 and TRBJ2-7; perhaps TRBD1 as D (6 bases). The germline gives CDR1 LGHNA, CDR2 YSLEER. CDR3 size: 16 residues. Trimming left V 1 base short and J 1 base short, with 14 bases between. The CDR3 loop reads CASSQVPGTRSYEQYF. CDR3 DNA sequence: TGCGCCAGCAGCCAAGTCCCCGGGACAAGATCCTACGAGCAGTACTTC.

The V call is TRBV9, the J call TRBJ1-2, with TRBD1 matching over 7 bases. CDR1 is SGDLS and CDR2 is YYNGEE in the germline V gene. The CDR3 covers 14 residues. The junction had 6 bases not matched to a gene; V was cut back by 3 bases and J by 4 bases. CDR3 protein: CASSARQGGYGYTF. Here the CDR3 DNA reads TGTGCCAGCAGCGCTCGACAGGGTGGCTATGGCTACACCTTC.

This rearrangement joins TRBV6-1 to TRBJ2-7; 9 bases map to TRBD1. V was pared by 3 bases and J by 5 bases, with 11 bases of the junction left unmatched. Germline values: CDR1 MNHNS, CDR2 SASEGT. The CDR3 is 16 residues long. CDR3 sequence (DNA): TGTGCCAGCAGTGAGATACCGACAGGGGGAGGCGACGAGCAGTACTTC. Amino acid sequence: CASSEIPTGGGDEQYF.

The chain uses TRBV7-2 and TRBJ2-1, with 9 bases fitting TRBD2. Germline assignment: CDR1 SGHTA and CDR2 FQGNSA. The CDR3 extends over 16 amino acids. V shed 2 bases and J 5 bases; nucleotides not matched to a gene: 7. The CDR3 DNA sequence: TGTGCCAGCAGCTTAATCAGCGGGGGGTCAAACAATGAGCAGTTCTTC. Its translation: CASSLISGGSNNEQFF.

This chain uses TRBV14 with TRBJ2-7; possibly TRBD1 for D (6 bases). The germline V gene encodes CDR1 SGHDN and CDR2 FVKESK. Trimming took 0 bases from V and 3 from J, leaving 9 bases between them. CDR3 length equals 14 residues. CDR3 sequence (DNA): TGTGCCAGCAGCCAAGATGGCAGGGGCTACGAGCAGTACTTC. It yields the protein CASSQDGRGYEQYF.

V is TRBV5-1 and J is TRBJ2-2; TRBD1 matches 7 bases. CDR3 length: 16 amino acids. CDR1 SGHRS and CDR2 YFSETQ come from the germline V gene. With V trimmed by 4 bases and J by 10 bases, 16 bases remained unmatched. CDR3 DNA sequence: TGCGCCAGCAGCAGGTCGGGACAGCCCGCGCAGGTGGAGCTGTTTTTT. It is translated as CASSRSGQPAQVELFF.

The chain links TRBV13 to TRBJ2-3; D not certain. The germline V gene has CDR1 PRHDT and CDR2 FYEKMQ (reference sequence). Trimming cost V 3 bases and J 5 bases, with 6 bases left between them. This CDR3 contains 12 residues. CDR3 nucleotide sequence: TGTGCCAGCAGCTTTAGTCGAGATACGCAGTATTTT. It translates to CASSFSRDTQYF.